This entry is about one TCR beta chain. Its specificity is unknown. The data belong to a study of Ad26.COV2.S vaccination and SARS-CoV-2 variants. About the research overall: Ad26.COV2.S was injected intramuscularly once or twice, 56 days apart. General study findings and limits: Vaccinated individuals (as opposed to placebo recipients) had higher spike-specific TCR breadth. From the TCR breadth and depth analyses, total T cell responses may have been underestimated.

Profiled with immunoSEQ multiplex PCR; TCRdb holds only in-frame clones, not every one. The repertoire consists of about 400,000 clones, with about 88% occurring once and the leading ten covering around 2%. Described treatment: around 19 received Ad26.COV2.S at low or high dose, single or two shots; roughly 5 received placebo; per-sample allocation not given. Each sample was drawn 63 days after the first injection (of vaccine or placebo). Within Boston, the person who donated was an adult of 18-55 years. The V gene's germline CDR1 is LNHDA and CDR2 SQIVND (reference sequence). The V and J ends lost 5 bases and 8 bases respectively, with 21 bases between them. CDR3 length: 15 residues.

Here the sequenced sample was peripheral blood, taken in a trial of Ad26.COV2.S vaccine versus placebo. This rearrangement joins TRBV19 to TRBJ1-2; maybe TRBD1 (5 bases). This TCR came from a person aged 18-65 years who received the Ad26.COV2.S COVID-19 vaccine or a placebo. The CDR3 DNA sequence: TGTGCCAGTAGTGCCAGCAGGGTCCCAGCGGAGGGCTACACCTTC. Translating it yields CASSASRVPAEGYTF.